A single sample gave rise to the 26 T cell receptor beta chains below, sequenced in a study of blood T cell repertoires in COVID-19 (dated by TCRdb to about 2020). Library prep was done by the immunoSEQ multiplex PCR assay. Sourced from immuneACCESS, this table was stored by TCRdb with only in-frame sequences that have V and J called. A share of the clones is absent; for the studies checked, an unresolved V gene accounts for under half, and the remainder has no known explanation. The sample table holds around 35,000 clones, of which more than 70% were seen once. Together, the top ten hold about 11% of the sample. The sequencing sample was made of peripheral blood. These receptors originate from a man aged 55 to 70 with active COVID-19.

The CDR3 sequence is CASSTPGSKPGELFF. The DNA for the CDR3 is TGTGCCAGTAGTACTCCCGGGTCCAAACCCGGGGAGCTGTTTTTT. This sequence joins TRBV19 and TRBJ2-2; the D is unclear. The CDR3 runs to 15 residues. V lost 4 bases and J lost 6, with 15 bases in between. Germline V gives CDR1 LNHDA, CDR2 SQIVND (reference sequence). The full variable domain, rest sourced from reference TRBV19 and TRBJ2-2, is DGGITQSPKYLFRKEGQNVTLSCEQNLNHDAMYWYRQDPGQGLRLIYYSQIVNDFQKGDIAEGYSVSREKKESFPLTVTSAQKNPTAFYLCASSTPGSKPGELFFGEGSRLTVL.

V gene TRBV27 combines with J gene TRBJ2-5, with 7 bases fitting TRBD2. After removal of 5 bases from V and 6 bases from J, the junction contained 18 bases not matched to a gene. The CDR3 is made up of 17 amino acids. Germline lookup yields CDR1 MNHEY and CDR2 SMNVEV (reference sequence). In DNA, the CDR3 is TGTGCCAGCAGTCGAAGAGCGGAGGGGAGGGAGCGGCAGACCCAGTACTTC. Amino acid sequence: CASSRRAEGRERQTQYF.

The V gene is TRBV27, the J gene TRBJ2-7; 9 nucleotides agree with TRBD1. After removal of 2 bases from V and 7 bases from J, the junction contained 9 bases not matched to a gene. Germline CDR1 is MNHEY and CDR2 is SMNVEV (reference sequence). CDR3 length: 15 residues. The CDR3 region has the DNA TGTGCCAGCAGTTTAGGGGACAGGGAGGTGAGTGAGCAGTACTTC. This translates into CASSLGDREVSEQYF.

The J gene is TRBJ1-1, the V gene TRBV2; D gene uncertain. V shed 3 bases and J shed 2 bases, with 10 bases lying between them. CDR3 length equals 14 residues. Germline V gene sequence: CDR1 SNHLY, CDR2 FYNNEI. The CDR3 DNA reads as TGTGCCAGCAGTGAGGCTAGACTTAACACTGAAGCTTTCTTT. Translated, it gives CASSEARLNTEAFF.

This chain joins TRBV7-2 and TRBJ1-1; the D gene is possibly TRBD1 (6 bases). Germline assignment: CDR1 SGHTA and CDR2 FQGNSA. CDR3 length: 11 amino acids. Trimming removed 5 bases at V and 5 bases at J, with 6 bases between. The CDR3 coding sequence is TGTGCCAGCAGCCAGGGGACTGAAGCTTTCTTT. It translates to CASSQGTEAFF.

V and J are TRBV6-5 and TRBJ2-3; D is possibly TRBD2 (6 bases). The V end was cut by 6 bases, the J end by 6 bases, with 19 bases between. The germline V gene has CDR1 MNHEY and CDR2 SVGAGI. This CDR3 spans 15 amino acids. The CDR3 coding sequence is TGTGCCAGCAGCCCGACAGTTTTTGGAGGGGATACGCAGTATTTT. Protein: CASSPTVFGGDTQYF.

As concerns this clone: At one of its ends the junction is not consistent with the germline gene, which may arise from a read error. J is TRBJ2-3 and V is TRBV7-7; D not certain. Germline CDR1 reads SSHAT; CDR2 reads FNYEAQ (reference sequence). This CDR3 comprises 15 residues. This CDR3 is CASSPLIEDTDTQYF. In DNA form, the CDR3 reads TGTGCTAGCAGCCCTTTAATAGAGGACACAGATACGCAGTATTTT.

This sequence joins TRBV13 and TRBJ1-6, with no clear D. V gave up 4 bases and J gave up 9 bases, with 7 bases separating them. Germline-derived CDR1 and CDR2 are PRHDT and FYEKMQ (reference sequence). There are 12 residues in the CDR3. Here the CDR3 reads CASSSRASPLHF. Written as DNA, the CDR3 is TGTGCCAGCAGCTCTCGAGCTTCACCCCTCCACTTT.

The chain couples TRBV2 to TRBJ2-5, with 10 nucleotides matching TRBD1. V trimming: 6 bases; J trimming: 2 bases; junction bases outside the gene matches: 9. The CDR3 has 16 amino acids. Germline V lookup: CDR1 SNHLY, CDR2 FYNNEI. CDR3 sequence: CASSRFGQGVQETQYF. CDR3 DNA sequence: TGTGCCAGCAGCCGATTCGGACAGGGGGTTCAAGAGACCCAGTACTTC.

The sample holds one count of this clone. The chain links TRBV7-3 to TRBJ1-1, with D possibly being TRBD1 (6 bases). This CDR3 contains 13 residues. The V end was cut by 5 bases, the J end by 1 base, with 8 bases between. Germline V gene lookup returns CDR1 SGHTA and CDR2 FQGTGA. CDR3 loop: CASSQQGNTEAFF. The CDR3 coding sequence is TGTGCCAGCAGCCAACAGGGGAACACTGAAGCTTTCTTT.

The rearrangement joins TRBV19 to TRBJ1-5; 8 nucleotides align to TRBD1. This CDR3 is built from 15 residues. The germline gives CDR1 LNHDA, CDR2 SQIVND (reference sequence). Trimming cost V 3 bases and J 5 bases; bases outside gene matches: 6. The CDR3 here is CASSITGGKDQPQHF. The CDR3 DNA sequence: TGTGCCAGTAGTATTACAGGGGGGAAGGATCAGCCCCAGCATTTT.

The chain recombines TRBV20-1 with TRBJ2-7; D is uncertain. The germline V gene has CDR1 DFQATT and CDR2 SNEGSKA (reference sequence). V was trimmed by 3 bases and J by 3 bases, leaving 9 bases between them. CDR3 length: 12 amino acids. CDR3 in amino acids: CSASRSFYEQYF. Written as DNA, the CDR3 is TGCAGTGCTAGTCGTTCGTTCTACGAGCAGTACTTC.

V is TRBV3-1 (or the pseudogene TRBV3-2) and J is TRBJ1-1; D is uncertain. From germline, CDR1 is LGHDT and CDR2 YNNKEL (reference sequence). Between the trimmed V and J ends, which lost 5 bases and 6 bases, there was a span of 16 bases. This CDR3 region has 14 residues. CDR3 sequence (DNA): TGTGCCAGCAGCACCGAGGGTGGTCGGGCTGAAGCTTTCTTT. Translated: CASSTEGGRAEAFF.

This clone was found once. The V and J genes are TRBV7-2 and TRBJ2-1; 7 positions agree with TRBD2. V shed 5 bases and J 9 bases; nucleotides not matched to a gene: 10. The CDR3 totals 14 residues. Germline V lookup: CDR1 SGHTA, CDR2 FQGNSA. The CDR3 nucleotides are TGTGCCAGCAGCCCCGGGGGGAGTCGGGGTGAGCAGTTCTTC. Translation: CASSPGGSRGEQFF. The entire variable domain, with the rest obtained from reference TRBV7-2 and TRBJ2-1, is as follows: GAGVSQSPSNKVTEKGKDVELRCDPISGHTALYWYRQSLGQGLEFLIYFQGNSAPDKSGLPSDRFSAERTGGSVSTLTIQRTQQEDSAVYLCASSPGGSRGEQFFGPGTRLTVL.

The chain carries TRBV2 and TRBJ1-1; D is unresolved. Between the trimmed V and J ends, which lost 10 bases and 0 bases, there was a span of 18 bases. Per germline, CDR1 SNHLY and CDR2 FYNNEI. CDR3 length equals 15 residues. As DNA, the CDR3 is TGTGCCACCATCCCGGGTATTAGCATGAACACTGAAGCTTTCTTT. This encodes CATIPGISMNTEAFF.

The CDR3 DNA reads TGTGCCATCAGTGAGATAATAGCGGGAGGATCGAACACCGGGGAGCTGTTTTTT. Translated, it gives CAISEIIAGGSNTGELFF. The chain uses TRBV10-3 and TRBJ2-2, with TRBD2 identical over 10 bases. Trimming at V came to 2 bases and at J to 0 bases, leaving 6 bases not matched to a gene. The CDR3 has 18 residues. Germline CDR1 is ENHRY and CDR2 is SYGVKD.

The chain is built from TRBV27 and TRBJ2-5; weak D call: TRBD1 (6 bases). The V gene's germline CDR1 is MNHEY and CDR2 SMNVEV (reference sequence). The ends were cut back, 7 bases at V and 1 base at J, with 31 bases in the middle. The CDR3 consists of 20 residues. This CDR3 reads CASTAVFGPTGRPFQETQYF. DNA of the CDR3: TGTGCCAGCACAGCGGTCTTCGGCCCGACAGGACGTCCATTCCAAGAGACCCAGTACTTC.

The rearrangement uses TRBV5-1 and TRBJ2-3; TRBD2 might be the D (6 bases). The CDR3 is 17 amino acids. The germline V gene encodes CDR1 SGHRS and CDR2 YFSETQ. Trimming removed 8 bases from V and 1 base from J, with 23 bases in between. Here the CDR3 DNA reads TGCGCCAGGTCTACACCGGGAGCCCCGCCGGGCACAGATACGCAGTATTTT. It yields the protein CARSTPGAPPGTDTQYF.

V and J are TRBV7-8 and TRBJ2-1, with 10 bases lining up with TRBD2. Trimming at V came to 2 bases and at J to 9 bases, leaving 16 bases not matched to a gene. Germline values: CDR1 SGHVS, CDR2 FQNEAQ. CDR3 length: 18 amino acids. The CDR3 nucleotides are TGTGCCAGCAGCTTACCCTCCACCGGGACTAGCGACCTTCGTGAGCAGTTCTTC. Protein product: CASSLPSTGTSDLREQFF.

This clone occurred once. The genes are TRBV5-1 and TRBJ2-3; possibly TRBD1 for D (5 bases). The ends were cut back, 4 bases at V and 2 bases at J, with 11 bases in the middle. The CDR3 consists of 14 residues. Germline V gives CDR1 SGHRS, CDR2 YFSETQ. The CDR3 sequence: CASSLRQSTDTQYF. CDR3 nucleotides: TGCGCCAGCAGCCTCCGACAGTCCACAGATACGCAGTATTTT. The whole variable domain, remainder taken from reference TRBV5-1 and TRBJ2-3, is KAGVTQTPRYLIKTRGQQVTLSCSPISGHRSVSWYQQTPGQGLQFLFEYFSETQRNKGNFPGRFSGRQFSNSRSEMNVSTLELGDSALYLCASSLRQSTDTQYFGPGTRLTVL.

V and J are TRBV13 and TRBJ1-5; D gene ambiguous. Germline loops: CDR1 PRHDT, CDR2 FYEKMQ (reference sequence). The CDR3 loop spans 13 amino acids. Trimming removed 2 bases from V and 2 bases from J, with 4 bases in between. CDR3 DNA: TGTGCCAGCAGCTTACAGGGCAATCAGCCCCAGCATTTT. This codes for CASSLQGNQPQHF.

This chain joins TRBV6-5 and TRBJ2-7; TRBD1 matches 7 bases. Trimming cost V 6 bases and J 2 bases; bases outside gene matches: 7. CDR1 MNHEY and CDR2 SVGAGI come from the germline V gene. The CDR3 runs 14 residues. The CDR3 DNA follows: TGTGCCAGCAGGGCCGGGACAGTAACCTACGAGCAGTACTTC. Protein: CASRAGTVTYEQYF.

The CDR3: CASSYPRGQGAYEQYF. CDR3 in DNA: TGTGCCAGCAGTTACCCAAGGGGGCAGGGGGCCTACGAGCAGTACTTC. The V and J genes are TRBV6-2 or TRBV6-3 and TRBJ2-7, with TRBD1 matching over 7 bases. J gave up 2 bases and V 2 bases, and 9 bases lay outside the gene matches. CDR1 and CDR2 (germline): MNHEY, SVGEGT. The CDR3 sequence is 16 residues long.

The CDR3, as DNA: TGCAGCGCGACTAGCGGGCAAGAGACCCAGTACTTC. Translated: CSATSGQETQYF. V and J are TRBV29-1 and TRBJ2-5; 10 bases align to TRBD2. CDR3 length: 12 amino acids. The J segment lost 2 bases and the V segment lost 7 bases, leaving 1 base of the junction unmatched. Germline V gives CDR1 SQVTM, CDR2 ANQGSEA. Variable domain in full (rest from reference TRBV29-1 and TRBJ2-5): SAVISQKPSRDICQRGTSLTIQCQVDSQVTMMFWYRQQPGQSLTLIATANQGSEATYESGFVIDKFPISRPNLTFSTLTVSNMSPEDSSIYLCSATSGQETQYFGPGTRLLVL.

The CDR3 loop reads CASSLGRGEKLFF. The CDR3, as DNA: TGTGCCAGCAGCTTGGGACGGGGGGAAAAACTGTTTTTT. The chain combines TRBV5-4 with TRBJ1-4; D is perhaps TRBD1 (5 bases). V was pared by 0 bases and J by 8 bases, with 8 bases between. CDR1 SGHNT and CDR2 YYREEE come from the germline V gene (reference sequence). This CDR3 has 13 amino acids.

This clone was counted a few times. The chain recombines TRBV11-2 with TRBJ2-2; 9 positions agree with TRBD2. The germline V gene has CDR1 SGHAT and CDR2 FQNNGV. This CDR3 is built from 16 residues. V was clipped by 5 bases and J by 8 bases; unmatched bases: 12. DNA of the CDR3: TGTGCCAGCAGCCCCCGTCCGCGCGGGAGGGCAGGGGAGCTGTTTTTT. Residues: CASSPRPRGRAGELFF.